A selection of T cell receptor beta chains follows, all from one sample in a study of CD8+ T cells in alopecia areata. Clones were read by immunoSEQ multiplex PCR, and TCRdb kept only the in-frame ones, dropping some. Among more than 90,000 clones listed, 50% to 75% were seen once. Specimen: CD8+ T cells sorted from blood, collected at week 24, from a patient treated with tofacitinib. These receptors were obtained from a human donor with alopecia areata. Each CDR3 is given with its conserved first and last residue. A D gene is named only where the DNA matches it firmly. A row's size may be missing; if present it is once, few, many or a size class.

TRBV6-5	TRBJ2-1	NA	NA	CASSYPHEGGYNEQFF	TGTGCCAGCAGTTACCCGCATGAGGGGGGGTACAATGAGCAGTTCTTC
TRBV5-1	TRBJ2-7	NA	few	CASSILGRRLYEQYF	TGCGCCAGCAGCATCCTCGGGAGAAGACTCTACGAGCAGTACTTC
TRBV9	TRBJ2-1	NA	NA	CASSVAGPFGNEQFF	TGTGCCAGCAGCGTAGCGGGGCCCTTCGGGAATGAGCAGTTCTTC
TRBV7-9	TRBJ2-7	NA	NA	CASSPGLTAYYEQYF	TGTGCCAGCAGCCCAGGCTTGACAGCCTACTACGAGCAGTACTTC
TRBV29-1	TRBJ2-1	NA	few	CSGDSYNEQFF	TGCAGCGGGGACTCCTACAATGAGCAGTTCTTC
TRBV6-5	TRBJ2-1	NA	NA	CASSRQAYNEQFF	TGTGCCAGCAGTCGACAGGCATACAATGAGCAGTTCTTC
TRBV27	TRBJ2-3	TRBD1	NA	CASSFVWTAGGTDTQYF	TGTGCCAGCAGTTTCGTGTGGACGGCAGGGGGAACAGATACGCAGTATTTT
TRBV27	TRBJ2-7	NA	NA	CASSLEGSSYEQYF	TGTGCCAGCAGTTTAGAGGGCAGCTCCTACGAGCAGTACTTC
TRBV11-2	TRBJ2-5	NA	NA	CASSLDSEQETQYF	TGTGCCAGCAGCTTAGACAGCGAACAAGAGACCCAGTACTTC
TRBV5-6	TRBJ1-5	NA	NA	CASSLWFGDQPQHF	TGTGCCAGCAGCTTGTGGTTCGGAGATCAGCCCCAGCATTTT
TRBV27	TRBJ2-4	NA	few	CASSLDLPTKNIQYF	TGTGCCAGCAGTTTGGACCTGCCGACCAAAAACATTCAGTACTTC
TRBV10-3	TRBJ1-1	NA	few	CAISDQLELTSEAFF	TGTGCCATCAGTGACCAACTAGAACTGACAAGTGAAGCTTTCTTT
TRBV29-1	TRBJ2-7	NA	NA	CSVGGRDLERGYEQYF	TGCAGCGTGGGGGGCCGGGATCTGGAAAGAGGCTACGAGCAGTACTTC
TRBV25-1	TRBJ2-1	TRBD1	NA	CASSVGQGNEQFF	TGTGCCAGCAGTGTAGGACAGGGGAATGAGCAGTTCTTC
TRBV5-6	TRBJ2-2	TRBD1	NA	CASSSGTGESGELFF	TGTGCCAGCAGCTCCGGGACAGGGGAGTCCGGGGAGCTGTTTTTT
TRBV9	TRBJ1-1	TRBD1	NA	CASSAGGADTEAFF	TGTGCCAGCAGCGCAGGGGGCGCGGACACTGAAGCTTTCTTT
TRBV7-3	TRBJ2-7	NA	NA	CASSSSGGHEYEQYF	TGTGCCAGCAGCTCTTCGGGGGGCCACGAATACGAGCAGTACTTC
TRBV11-3	TRBJ2-1	NA	few	CASSEGGGDEQFF	TGTGCCAGCAGCGAAGGTGGGGGCGATGAGCAGTTCTTC
TRBV13	TRBJ2-1	TRBD1	NA	CATELTGGMDEQFF	TGTGCCACGGAATTGACAGGGGGCATGGATGAGCAGTTCTTC
TRBV30	TRBJ2-7	TRBD2	few	CAWSVLGGAYEQYF	TGTGCCTGGAGTGTACTCGGGGGGGCCTACGAGCAGTACTTC
TRBV29-1	TRBJ1-2	NA	NA	CSVEDAAVSPYGYTF	TGCAGCGTTGAAGATGCCGCCGTTTCCCCCTATGGCTACACCTTC
TRBV29-1	TRBJ2-7	NA	NA	CSVEGDGAYEQYF	TGCAGCGTTGAAGGGGACGGAGCCTACGAGCAGTACTTC
TRBV19	TRBJ1-5	NA	NA	CASKAAWDQPQHF	TGTGCCAGTAAGGCGGCTTGGGATCAGCCCCAGCATTTT
TRBV29-1	TRBJ2-5	NA	few	CSVEGGGYPAETQYF	TGCAGCGTTGAAGGAGGAGGCTACCCGGCGGAGACCCAGTACTTC
TRBV7-3	TRBJ1-1	NA	few	CASSPQGSYLEAFF	TGTGCCAGCAGCCCCCAGGGGAGTTACCTTGAAGCTTTCTTT
TRBV2	TRBJ2-6	NA	NA	CASTVGSLTVAPGANVLTF	TGTGCCAGCACAGTCGGCTCCTTGACTGTGGCGCCTGGGGCCAACGTCCTGACTTTC
TRBV29-1	TRBJ1-1	NA	few	CSVVGEGTAFF	TGCAGCGTTGTTGGAGAGGGGACGGCTTTCTTT
TRBV6-4	TRBJ2-3	NA	NA	CAVWVLTSTDTQYF	TGTGCCGTCTGGGTGCTAACTAGCACAGATACGCAGTATTTT
TRBV13	TRBJ1-2	NA	NA	CASSYGDNNYGYTF	TGTGCCAGCAGCTATGGGGACAACAACTATGGCTACACCTTC
TRBV7-9	TRBJ1-3	NA	NA	CASSFAKTGNTIYF	TGTGCCAGCAGCTTCGCCAAAACTGGAAACACCATATATTTT
TRBV15	TRBJ1-5	TRBD1	once	CATKGTGLNQPQHF	TGTGCCACCAAGGGGACAGGGTTAAATCAGCCCCAGCATTTT
TRBV15	TRBJ1-4	TRBD1	NA	CATSHGTGESEKLFF	TGTGCCACCAGCCACGGGACAGGGGAGAGTGAAAAACTGTTTTTT
TRBV5-1	TRBJ2-2	NA	NA	CASSEVGVPGELFF	TGCGCCAGCAGCGAAGTAGGGGTCCCCGGGGAGCTGTTTTTT
TRBV2	TRBJ2-2	NA	once	CASSEDTGELFF	TGTGCCAGCTCCGAAGACACCGGGGAGCTGTTTTTT
TRBV29-1	TRBJ2-3	TRBD1	NA	CSALDRGLSTDTQYF	TGCAGCGCACTGGACAGGGGCCTCAGCACAGATACGCAGTATTTT
TRBV13	TRBJ2-7	NA	NA	CASSLDSEQYF	TGTGCCAGCAGTCTAGACAGCGAACAGTACTTC
TRBV7-8	TRBJ2-3	TRBD2	NA	CASSLATSGGYHTQYF	TGTGCCAGCAGCTTAGCAACTAGCGGGGGGTACCATACGCAGTATTTT
TRBV14	TRBJ2-5	TRBD1	NA	CASSQETGGRETQYF	TGTGCCAGCAGCCAAGAGACAGGGGGACGTGAGACCCAGTACTTC
TRBV5-1	TRBJ1-1	NA	NA	CASSLSTGLPEAFF	TGCGCCAGCAGCTTAAGCACCGGGCTGCCTGAAGCTTTCTTT